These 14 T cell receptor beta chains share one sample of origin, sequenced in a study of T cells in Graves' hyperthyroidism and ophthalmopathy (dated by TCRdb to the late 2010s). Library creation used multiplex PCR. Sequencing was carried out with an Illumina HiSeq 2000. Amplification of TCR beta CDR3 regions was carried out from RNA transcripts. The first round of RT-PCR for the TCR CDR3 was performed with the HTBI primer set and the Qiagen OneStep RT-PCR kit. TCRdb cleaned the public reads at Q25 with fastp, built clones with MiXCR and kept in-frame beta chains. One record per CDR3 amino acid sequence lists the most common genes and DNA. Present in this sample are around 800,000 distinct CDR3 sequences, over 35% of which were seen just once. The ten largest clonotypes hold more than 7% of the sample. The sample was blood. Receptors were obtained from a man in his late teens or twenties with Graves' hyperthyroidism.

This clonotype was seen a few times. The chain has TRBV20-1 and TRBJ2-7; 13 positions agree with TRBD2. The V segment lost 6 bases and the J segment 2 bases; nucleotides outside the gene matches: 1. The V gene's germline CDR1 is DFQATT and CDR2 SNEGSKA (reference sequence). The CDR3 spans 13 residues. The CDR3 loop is CSAGTSGTYEQYF. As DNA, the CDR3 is TGCAGTGCCGGGACTAGCGGGACCTACGAGCAGTACTTC.

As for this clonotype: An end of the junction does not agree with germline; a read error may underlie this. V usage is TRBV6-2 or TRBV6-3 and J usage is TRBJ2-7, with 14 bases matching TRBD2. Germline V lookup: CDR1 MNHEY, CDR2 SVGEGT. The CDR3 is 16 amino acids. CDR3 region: CAGSYSGLAGGGEQYF. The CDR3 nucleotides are TGTGCCGGCAGTTACTCCGGACTAGCGGGAGGAGGCGAGCAGTACTTC.

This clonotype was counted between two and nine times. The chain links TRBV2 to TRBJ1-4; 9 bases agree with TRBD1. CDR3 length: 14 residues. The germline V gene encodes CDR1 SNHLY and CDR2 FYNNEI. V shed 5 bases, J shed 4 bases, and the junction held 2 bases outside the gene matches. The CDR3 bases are TGTGCCAGCAGTCGGACAGGGGTTAATGAAAAACTGTTTTTT. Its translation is CASSRTGVNEKLFF.

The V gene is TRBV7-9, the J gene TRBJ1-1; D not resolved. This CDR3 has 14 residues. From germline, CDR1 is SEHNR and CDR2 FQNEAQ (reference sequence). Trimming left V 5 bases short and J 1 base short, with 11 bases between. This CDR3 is CASSPLRQNTEAFF. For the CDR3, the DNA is TGTGCCAGCAGCCCACTCAGACAGAACACTGAAGCTTTCTTT.

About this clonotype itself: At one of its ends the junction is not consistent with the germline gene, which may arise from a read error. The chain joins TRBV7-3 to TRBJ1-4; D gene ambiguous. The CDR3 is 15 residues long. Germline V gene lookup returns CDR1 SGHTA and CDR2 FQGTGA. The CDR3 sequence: CASSQSVRSNEKLFF. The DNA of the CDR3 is TGCGCCAGCAGCCAGAGTGTCCGGAGTAATGAAAAACTGTTTTTT.

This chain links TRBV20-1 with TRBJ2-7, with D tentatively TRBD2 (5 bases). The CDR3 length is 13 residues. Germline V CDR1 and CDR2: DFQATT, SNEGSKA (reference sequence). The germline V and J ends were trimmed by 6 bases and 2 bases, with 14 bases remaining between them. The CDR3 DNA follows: TGCAGTGCCAAGGTCCCGGGGACCTACGAGCAGTACTTC. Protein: CSAKVPGTYEQYF.

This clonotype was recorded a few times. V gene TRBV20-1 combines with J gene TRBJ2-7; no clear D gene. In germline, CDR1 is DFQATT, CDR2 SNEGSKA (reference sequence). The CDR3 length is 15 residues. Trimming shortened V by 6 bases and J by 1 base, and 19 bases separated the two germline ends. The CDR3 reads CSAILPLGNSYEQYF. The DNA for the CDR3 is TGCAGTGCGATCCTTCCCCTAGGGAATTCCTACGAGCAGTACTTC.

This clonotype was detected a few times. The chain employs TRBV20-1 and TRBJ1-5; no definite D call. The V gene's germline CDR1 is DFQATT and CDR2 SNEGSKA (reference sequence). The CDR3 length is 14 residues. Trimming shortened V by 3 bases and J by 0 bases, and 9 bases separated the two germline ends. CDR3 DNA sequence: TGCAGTGCTAGTCTGGGAAATAGCAATCAGCCCCAGCATTTT. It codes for CSASLGNSNQPQHF.

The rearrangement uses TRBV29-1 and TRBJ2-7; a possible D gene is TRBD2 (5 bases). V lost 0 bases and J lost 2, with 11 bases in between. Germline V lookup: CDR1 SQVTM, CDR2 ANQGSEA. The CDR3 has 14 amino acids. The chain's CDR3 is CSVEDLREPYEQYF. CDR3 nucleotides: TGCAGCGTTGAAGATCTACGGGAACCCTACGAGCAGTACTTC.

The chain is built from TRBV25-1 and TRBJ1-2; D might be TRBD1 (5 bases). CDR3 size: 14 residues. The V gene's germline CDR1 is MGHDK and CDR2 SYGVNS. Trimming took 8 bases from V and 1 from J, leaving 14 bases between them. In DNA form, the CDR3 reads TGTGCCAGCGTTGGACATCCGAATAACTATGGCTACACCTTC. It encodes CASVGHPNNYGYTF.

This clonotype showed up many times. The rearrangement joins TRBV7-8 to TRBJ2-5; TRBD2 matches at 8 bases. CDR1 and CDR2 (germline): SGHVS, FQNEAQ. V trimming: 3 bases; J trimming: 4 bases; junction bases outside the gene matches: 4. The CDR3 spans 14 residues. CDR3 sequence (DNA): TGTGCCAGCAGCTTTCTGGCGGGGGGAGAGACCCAGTACTTC. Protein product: CASSFLAGGETQYF.

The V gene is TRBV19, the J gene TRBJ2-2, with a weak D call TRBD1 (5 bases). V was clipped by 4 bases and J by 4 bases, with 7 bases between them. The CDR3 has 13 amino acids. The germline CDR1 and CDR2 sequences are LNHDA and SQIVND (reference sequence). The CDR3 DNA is TGTGCCAGTAGTAAAGGGGCCACCGGGGAGCTGTTTTTT. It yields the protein CASSKGATGELFF.

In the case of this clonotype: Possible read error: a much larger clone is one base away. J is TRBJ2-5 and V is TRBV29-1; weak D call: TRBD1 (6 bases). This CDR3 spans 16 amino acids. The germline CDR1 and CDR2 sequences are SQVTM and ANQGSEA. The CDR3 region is CSVVDRQGNVQETRYF. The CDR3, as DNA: TGCAGCGTTGTAGACAGGCAAGGGAACGTTCAAGAGACCCGGTACTTC.

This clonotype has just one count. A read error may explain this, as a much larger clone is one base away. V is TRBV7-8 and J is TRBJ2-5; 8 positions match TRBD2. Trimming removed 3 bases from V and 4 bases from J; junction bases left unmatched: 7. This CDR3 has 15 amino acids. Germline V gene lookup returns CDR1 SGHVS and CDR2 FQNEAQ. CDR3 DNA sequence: TGTGCCAGCAGCTTGGGAATCAGCGGGGGAGAGACCCAGTACTTC. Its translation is CASSLGISGGETQYF.